These T cell receptor beta chains were read from a single sample in a study of shared clonotypes between healthy human individuals. The data were produced by immunoSEQ multiplex PCR, yet TCRdb's version contains in-frame clones alone and is incomplete. Of fewer than 1 million clones listed, about 96% are singletons. Sequencing input: naive CD8+ T cells sorted from blood. These receptors originate from a man aged 25 to 45 in good health. CDR3s include the opening cysteine and the closing phenylalanine or tryptophan. A D gene is named only where the DNA matches it firmly. Clone size appears in some rows only: once, few, many, or a class for an expanded clone.

D gene | J gene | clone size | V gene | CDR3 DNA | CDR3 protein
NA | TRBJ1-2 | once | TRBV27 | TGTGCCAGCAGTTGGGACCTGGATTATGGCTACACCTTC | CASSWDLDYGYTF
TRBD2 | TRBJ2-5 | NA | TRBV28 | TGTGCCAGCAGTCTCACTAGCGGGAGGGCCCAAGAGACCCAGTACTTC | CASSLTSGRAQETQYF
NA | TRBJ2-7 | NA | TRBV27 | TGTGCCAGCAGTGAGGACAGATCCTACGAGCAGTACTTC | CASSEDRSYEQYF
TRBD1 | TRBJ2-3 | NA | TRBV6-6 | TGTGCCAGCAGTTACTATATGGACAGGGGGGCAGATACGCAGTATTTT | CASSYYMDRGADTQYF
TRBD2 | TRBJ2-1 | NA | TRBV19 | TGTGCCAGTAGTATAGCGGGAGGTTCCAATGAGCAGTTCTTC | CASSIAGGSNEQFF
NA | TRBJ2-7 | NA | TRBV6-5 | TGTGCCAGCAGTTACTCGAGGATGTACGAGCAGTACTTC | CASSYSRMYEQYF
TRBD1 | TRBJ2-7 | NA | TRBV28 | TGTGCCAGCAGTTTATGGGGACAGGGTTCCGAGCAGTACTTC | CASSLWGQGSEQYF
NA | TRBJ1-2 | NA | TRBV6-5 | TGTGCCAGCAGTTACTCGTTTGGAGATCTAGGCTACACCTTC | CASSYSFGDLGYTF
TRBD1 | TRBJ2-4 | NA | TRBV25-1 | TGTGCCAGCAGCCCGGGACAGGGGGTGGAAGCCAAAAACATTCAGTACTTC | CASSPGQGVEAKNIQYF
NA | TRBJ2-5 | NA | TRBV5-1 | TGCGCCAGCAGCCAGGGGTCCTGGGAAGAGACCCAGTACTTC | CASSQGSWEETQYF
NA | TRBJ1-2 | NA | TRBV13 | TGTGCCAGCAGCTTAGAGGGAAGGGCGAATGGCTACACCTTC | CASSLEGRANGYTF
NA | TRBJ1-1 | NA | TRBV4-2 | TGTGCCAGCAGCCAAGTCTACGACACTGAAGCTTTCTTT | CASSQVYDTEAFF
NA | TRBJ1-1 | NA | TRBV9 | TGTGCCAGCAGCCTGCGACGGGATAACACTGAAGCTTTCTTT | CASSLRRDNTEAFF
NA | TRBJ1-4 | NA | TRBV27 | TGTGCCAGCAGTTCGGGGTGGGAATACGAAAAACTGTTTTTT | CASSSGWEYEKLFF
TRBD1 | TRBJ2-1 | NA | TRBV7-8 | TGTGCCAGCAGCTTAAACAGGGGCACCTACAATGAGCAGTTCTTC | CASSLNRGTYNEQFF
TRBD1 | TRBJ2-7 | NA | TRBV7-2 | TGTGCCAGCAGCCTCGGGACAGGGACCTACGAGCAGTACTTC | CASSLGTGTYEQYF
TRBD2 | TRBJ2-1 | NA | TRBV4-1 | TGCGCCAGCAGCCAGGTGACTAGCGCATCCTACAATGAGCAGTTCTTC | CASSQVTSASYNEQFF
NA | TRBJ2-1 | NA | TRBV15 | TGTGCCACCAGCAGAGCTTACGGGAACTACAATGAGCAGTTCTTC | CATSRAYGNYNEQFF
NA | TRBJ1-5 | NA | TRBV7-9 | TGTGCCAGCAGCTTATCCACTAAGAATCAGCCCCAGCATTTT | CASSLSTKNQPQHF
NA | TRBJ2-7 | NA | TRBV7-2 | TGTGCCAGCAGCCGACTCGCCCCCGAGTCCTACGAGCAGTACTTC | CASSRLAPESYEQYF
NA | TRBJ2-5 | NA | TRBV5-1 | TGCGCCAGCAGCCCTAATGGGGCCTGGGAGACCCAGTACTTC | CASSPNGAWETQYF
NA | TRBJ1-1 | NA | TRBV12-5 | TGTGCTAGTATGGTAGGGAACACTGAAGCTTTCTTT | CASMVGNTEAFF
NA | TRBJ2-6 | NA | TRBV5-6 | TGTGCCAGCAGCCGCGGTGGCTCTGGGGCCAACGTCCTGACTTTC | CASSRGGSGANVLTF
TRBD2 | TRBJ2-7 | NA | TRBV6-5 | TGTGCCAGCAGAGCGGGAGGGCGCGGAGGGTACGAGCAGTACTTC | CASRAGGRGGYEQYF
NA | TRBJ2-1 | NA | TRBV5-6 | TGTGCCAGCAGCGGAGTTGACAATGAGCAGTTCTTC | CASSGVDNEQFF
TRBD1 | TRBJ2-7 | NA | TRBV28 | TGTGCCAGCAGCCGCAACACGGGACAGTACGAGCAGTACTTC | CASSRNTGQYEQYF
NA | TRBJ2-1 | NA | TRBV7-9 | TGTGCCAGCCCAGGCCGGGACTCCATTCAGTTCTTC | CASPGRDSIQFF
NA | TRBJ1-2 | NA | TRBV28 | TGTGCCAGCAGTTACCCCGGGGGCAACTATGGCTACACCTTC | CASSYPGGNYGYTF
NA | TRBJ2-1 | NA | TRBV7-9 | TGTGCCAGCAGCTTAGTACGGGATACCTACAATGAGCAGTTCTTC | CASSLVRDTYNEQFF
NA | TRBJ2-7 | NA | TRBV28 | TGTGCCAGCAGCCTCGACAGGTACGAGCAGTACTTC | CASSLDRYEQYF
NA | TRBJ2-7 | NA | TRBV6-1 | TGTGCCAGCAGTGACTTTGGGGGGCCTATGTACGAGCAGTACTTC | CASSDFGGPMYEQYF
NA | TRBJ2-1 | NA | TRBV28 | TGTGCCAGCAGTTTTTCAGTCGCCAATGAGCAGTTCTTC | CASSFSVANEQFF
NA | TRBJ2-1 | NA | TRBV30 | TGTGCCTGGAGCCTGGACAAATTACATGAGCAGTTCTTC | CAWSLDKLHEQFF
NA | TRBJ2-7 | NA | TRBV15 | TGTGCCACCAGCAGAGATCGAACAACCCCCTCCTACGAGCAGTACTTC | CATSRDRTTPSYEQYF
TRBD1 | TRBJ1-1 | NA | TRBV25-1 | TGTGCCAGCAGTCAGGGGGGTGAAGCTTTCTTT | CASSQGGEAFF
NA | TRBJ2-7 | NA | TRBV27 | TGTGCCAGCAGTTTCTTTTGGGGTTCGACCTACGAGCAGTACTTC | CASSFFWGSTYEQYF
TRBD2 | TRBJ2-3 | NA | TRBV7-9 | TGTGCCAGCAGACGGTCGGGAGGGCCGTCAGATACGCAGTATTTT | CASRRSGGPSDTQYF
TRBD2 | TRBJ2-2 | NA | TRBV28 | TGTGCCAGCAGTTACAATCTGGGACTAGCGACACCGGGGGAGCTGTTTTTT | CASSYNLGLATPGELFF